This TCR beta chain was sequenced during a study of blood T cells in healthy people across ages. In the study overall: When template switching was applied, about one barcoded beta molecule was captured per two T cells. Study-level findings and limits: Naive and antigen-experienced cells could not be conclusively compared, given unsorted PBMCs. Long-lived donors exceeded aged donors in naive CD4+ cells and diversity.

This clonotype was detected a few times. What it recognizes is unknown. Combining a sample-barcoded 5' primer with a J-beta primer mix, a second PCR ran for 7 to 11 cycles. TCRdb analysed the 5' RACE reads with MiXCR anew, one entry per CDR3 protein. The repertoire holds hundreds of thousands of distinct CDR3 sequences, 55% to 70% seen once, with 20% to 25% in the top ten. The V end lost 2 bases, the J end lost 4 bases, and 14 bases lay between the germline ends. CDR1 MNHEY and CDR2 SVGAGI come from the germline V gene. This CDR3 is built from 15 residues. The receptor was derived from a man aged 30 to 39 in good health. Sequenced input: blood. This chain joins TRBV6-5 and TRBJ1-2, with D possibly matching TRBD1 (5 bases). CDR3 amino acids: CASSYHHAGTYGYTF. In nucleotides, the CDR3 is TGTGCCAGCAGTTACCATCACGCAGGGACCTATGGCTACACCTTC.